This T cell receptor beta chain was sequenced for a study of T cell responses to AZD1222 COVID-19 vaccine. Assay: immunoSEQ multiplex PCR; the TCRdb copy retains only in-frame clones and omits some. The repertoire holds some 120,000 clones, with just over 85% as singletons. The germline V gene encodes CDR1 SGHKS and CDR2 YYEKEE (reference sequence). The CDR3 runs 15 residues. Trimming cost V 0 bases and J 8 bases; bases outside gene matches: 2. J is TRBJ1-6 and V is TRBV5-5; TRBD1 matches at 10 bases. The TCR originated in an adult in good health. The source material was peripheral blood, sampled on day 0 of AZD1222 vaccination. CDR3 protein: CASSLGDRGDSPLHF. The CDR3 DNA reads TGTGCCAGCAGCTTGGGGGACAGGGGTGATTCACCCCTCCACTTT.